Each of the 26 T cell receptor beta chains below was sequenced from the same sample in a study of cytomegalovirus exposure and HLA in healthy donors. Repertoires were generated with immunoSEQ multiplex PCR, while TCRdb's copy carries only in-frame clones and drops some. Of tens of thousands of clones in the sample, roughly nine tenths are singletons; the top ten hold approximately 1%. Sequenced sample: PBMCs. These receptors were taken from a young man in good health and CMV-seronegative.

The V call is TRBV14, the J call TRBJ2-5; possible D gene TRBD2, 7 bases. The V gene's germline CDR1 is SGHDN and CDR2 FVKESK. The CDR3 length is 19 residues. The V and J ends lost 3 bases and 7 bases respectively, with 30 bases between them. Here the CDR3 reads CASSQDEKRGHEILLTQYF. The CDR3 DNA follows: TGTGCCAGCAGCCAGGACGAAAAGCGGGGACACGAAATACTATTGACCCAGTACTTC.

This chain links TRBV7-6 with TRBJ2-1; TRBD2 matches at 13 bases. CDR3 size: 17 residues. From germline, CDR1 is SGHVS and CDR2 FNYEAQ. V lost 1 base to trimming and J lost 12 bases; unmatched junction nucleotides: 12. CDR3 nucleotide sequence: TGTGCCAGCAGCTTAGTAGGAGGACTAGCGGGAGTGATTGGGCAGTTCTTC. Translating it yields CASSLVGGLAGVIGQFF. Full variable domain (outside the CDR3, taken from reference TRBV7-6 and TRBJ2-1): GAGVSQSPRYKVTKRGQDVALRCDPISGHVSLYWYRQALGQGPEFLTYFNYEAQQDKSGLPNDRFSAERPEGSISTLTIQRTEQRDSAMYRCASSLVGGLAGVIGQFFGPGTRLTVL.

The gene calls are TRBV18 and TRBJ2-3; D is uncertain. Trimming stripped 4 bases from V and 7 bases from J, with 6 bases between. The germline V gene has CDR1 KGHSH and CDR2 LQKENI. This CDR3 is 11 amino acids long. The CDR3 loop reads CASSQAYTQYF. Written as DNA, the CDR3 is TGTGCCAGCTCACAAGCGTATACGCAGTATTTT.

The rearrangement uses TRBV6-4 and TRBJ1-5, with D uncertain. V lost 11 bases to trimming and J lost 0 bases, with 17 bases between them. The germline V gene encodes CDR1 MRHNA and CDR2 SNTAGT. The CDR3 has 15 residues. CDR3 sequence (DNA): TGTGCCTACCAACGGGAGAGAAATAGCAATCAGCCCCAGCATTTT. This sequence encodes CAYQRERNSNQPQHF.

This sequence joins TRBV18 and TRBJ1-1; TRBD1 might be the D (5 bases). V was shortened by 4 bases and J by 5 bases, with 14 bases between the two germline ends. The CDR3 covers 14 residues. The germline V gene has CDR1 KGHSH and CDR2 LQKENI. The CDR3 is CASSLGALVTEAFF. As DNA, the CDR3 is TGTGCCAGCTCACTAGGGGCGTTAGTGACTGAAGCTTTCTTT.

V usage is TRBV5-5 and J usage is TRBJ2-5; 9 nucleotides line up with TRBD2. Germline trimming cut 3 bases from V and 5 bases from J; bases unmatched to any gene: 14. Germline loops: CDR1 SGHKS, CDR2 YYEKEE (reference sequence). The CDR3 totals 17 residues. CDR3 nucleotides: TGTGCCAGCAGCTCGTTTATAGGCGGGAGGGCCGGGGAGACCCAGTACTTC. Protein sequence: CASSSFIGGRAGETQYF.

This chain joins TRBV7-9 and TRBJ2-5, with 7 nucleotides matching TRBD2. Germline assignment: CDR1 SEHNR and CDR2 FQNEAQ (reference sequence). Unmatched junction bases numbered 10, after V lost 5 bases and J lost 4 bases. The CDR3 has 15 amino acids. As DNA, the CDR3 is TGTGCCAGCAGCCCAACAGAGGCTAGCGGAGAGACCCAGTACTTC. This encodes CASSPTEASGETQYF.

The V and J genes are TRBV18 and TRBJ2-5, with unresolved D. V was trimmed by 2 bases and J by 0 bases, leaving 4 bases between them. Germline CDR1 is KGHSH and CDR2 is LQKENI. The CDR3 covers 13 residues. The CDR3 loop is CASSPANQETQYF. The CDR3 DNA reads as TGTGCCAGCTCACCAGCGAACCAAGAGACCCAGTACTTC.

V is TRBV7-6 and J is TRBJ2-5; D gene uncertain. The CDR3 length is 11 residues. Trimming shortened V by 4 bases and J by 5 bases, and 5 bases separated the two germline ends. Germline loops: CDR1 SGHVS, CDR2 FNYEAQ. The CDR3 sequence is CASSSGETQYF. The CDR3 coding sequence is TGTGCCAGCAGCTCCGGGGAGACCCAGTACTTC.

The V gene is TRBV27, the J gene TRBJ2-7; TRBD2 matches 7 bases. V trimming: 6 bases; J trimming: 2 bases; junction bases outside the gene matches: 7. Germline V CDR1 and CDR2: MNHEY, SMNVEV (reference sequence). CDR3 length: 14 residues. This chain's CDR3 is CASRIAGAPYEQYF. Here the CDR3 DNA reads TGTGCCAGCAGAATCGCGGGAGCACCCTACGAGCAGTACTTC.

The chain carries TRBV10-3 and TRBJ2-3, with D perhaps TRBD2 (6 bases). Trimming took 10 bases from V and 2 from J, leaving 13 bases between them. The germline CDR1 and CDR2 sequences are ENHRY and SYGVKD. This CDR3 comprises 13 residues. The CDR3, as DNA: TGTGCCACAGAAGCGGGTTACACAGATACGCAGTATTTT. Amino acid sequence: CATEAGYTDTQYF.

The chain employs TRBV5-6 and TRBJ2-3, with 13 bases aligning to TRBD2. V trimming: 4 bases; J trimming: 0 bases; junction bases outside the gene matches: 2. The germline V gene encodes CDR1 SGHDT and CDR2 YYEEEE. The CDR3 is made up of 16 amino acids. The CDR3 protein is CASSPGLAGSTDTQYF. CDR3 bases: TGTGCCAGCAGCCCGGGACTAGCGGGGAGCACAGATACGCAGTATTTT.

The chain recombines TRBV30 with TRBJ2-7; no clear D gene. The V and J ends lost 4 bases and 2 bases respectively, with 15 bases between them. CDR3 length: 14 residues. CDR1 and CDR2 from the germline V gene are GTSNPN and SVGIG (reference sequence). The CDR3 sequence is CAWKLRDLTYEQYF. Here the CDR3 DNA reads TGTGCCTGGAAATTGAGAGATCTCACCTACGAGCAGTACTTC.

This clone has only one observation. The V call is TRBV6-6, the J call TRBJ2-7, with a possible D match to TRBD1 (6 bases). From germline, CDR1 is MNHNY and CDR2 SVGAGI (reference sequence). The CDR3 extends over 13 amino acids. Between the trimmed V and J ends, which lost 6 bases and 2 bases, there was a span of 11 bases. The CDR3 nucleotides read TGTGCCAGCAGGCCCAACAGGGCCTACGAGCAGTACTTC. This encodes CASRPNRAYEQYF.

V is TRBV2 and J is TRBJ1-2; 8 bases agree with TRBD1. The V and J ends lost 6 bases and 5 bases, in that order; junction bases with no gene match: 11. Germline assignment: CDR1 SNHLY and CDR2 FYNNEI. This CDR3 has 15 amino acids. The CDR3 DNA is TGTGCCAGCAGATTCTCAGGGGGCAGTCTATATGGCTACACCTTC. It encodes CASRFSGGSLYGYTF.

CDR3 residues: CASSEGWRITRTGELFF. The CDR3 DNA follows: TGTGCCAGCAGTGAAGGATGGAGAATAACACGTACCGGGGAGCTGTTTTTT. The V gene is TRBV2, the J gene TRBJ2-2, with unresolved D. V lost 1 base, J lost 5 bases, and 17 bases lay in between. This CDR3 has 17 amino acids. Germline values: CDR1 SNHLY, CDR2 FYNNEI.

This chain uses TRBV5-1 with TRBJ1-4; D not certain. Germline V gene data show CDR1 as SGHRS and CDR2 as YFSETQ. The CDR3 consists of 15 residues. With 5 bases removed from V and 0 bases from J, the gap between germline ends came to 11 bases. CDR3 residues: CASSYYGATNEKLFF. The CDR3 coding sequence is TGCGCCAGCAGTTATTACGGGGCAACTAATGAAAAACTGTTTTTT.

The chain uses TRBV6-5 and TRBJ1-2; D may be TRBD1 (6 bases). This CDR3 region has 15 residues. V gave up 1 base and J gave up 2 bases, with 11 bases separating them. CDR1 is MNHEY and CDR2 is SVGAGI in the germline V gene. The CDR3 DNA is TGTGCCAGCAGTTACTTCCGGGACAAGAACTATGGCTACACCTTC. Translated, it gives CASSYFRDKNYGYTF.

The chain has TRBV7-2 and TRBJ1-5; no reliable D call. Germline-derived CDR1 and CDR2 are SGHTA and FQGNSA. CDR3 length equals 14 residues. Between the trimmed V and J ends, which lost 0 bases and 5 bases, there was a span of 8 bases. The chain's CDR3 is CASSLAVGDQPQHF. For the CDR3, the DNA is TGTGCCAGCAGCTTAGCGGTAGGAGATCAGCCCCAGCATTTT.

The chain uses TRBV19 and TRBJ2-1; 11 bases line up with TRBD2. CDR3 length: 16 residues. Germline V gives CDR1 LNHDA, CDR2 SQIVND (reference sequence). With V trimmed by 4 bases and J by 6 bases, 8 bases remained unmatched. The CDR3 DNA reads TGTGCCAGTAGTAGATCACTAGCGGGAGAAGTCAATGAGCAGTTCTTC. It yields the protein CASSRSLAGEVNEQFF.

This chain uses TRBV7-9 with TRBJ1-2; D ambiguous. Trimming stripped 3 bases from V and 0 bases from J, with 5 bases between. CDR1 and CDR2 (germline): SEHNR, FQNEAQ (reference sequence). CDR3 length: 13 amino acids. The CDR3 bases are TGTGCCAGCAGCTTCGGTCCTAACTATGGCTACACCTTC. It specifies CASSFGPNYGYTF. Full variable domain (remainder filled in from reference TRBV7-9 and TRBJ1-2): DTGVSQNPRHKITKRGQNVTFRCDPISEHNRLYWYRQTLGQGPEFLTYFQNEAQLEKSRLLSDRFSAERPKGSFSTLEIQRTEQGDSAMYLCASSFGPNYGYTFGSGTRLTVV.

A word on this clone: Other DNA sequences of this sample code for an identical CDR3. The CDR3 bases are TGTGCCAGCAGCAGGACTAGCGCATACAATGAGCAGTTCTTC. This codes for CASSRTSAYNEQFF. The chain employs TRBV7-2 and TRBJ2-1, with 9 bases fitting TRBD2. Germline CDR1 and CDR2: SGHTA and FQGNSA. The junction had 3 bases not matched to a gene; V was cut back by 5 bases and J by 4 bases. The CDR3 spans 14 residues. Using reference TRBV7-2 and TRBJ2-1 for the parts outside the CDR3, the full variable domain is GAGVSQSPSNKVTEKGKDVELRCDPISGHTALYWYRQSLGQGLEFLIYFQGNSAPDKSGLPSDRFSAERTGGSVSTLTIQRTQQEDSAVYLCASSRTSAYNEQFFGPGTRLTVL.

The genes are TRBV29-1 and TRBJ2-1, with a possible D match to TRBD2 (5 bases). Germline CDR1 reads SQVTM; CDR2 reads ANQGSEA. Trimming shortened V by 1 base and J by 8 bases, and 21 bases separated the two germline ends. This CDR3 contains 16 residues. The CDR3 loop is CSVEAPLVAGHDEQFF. Here the CDR3 DNA reads TGCAGCGTTGAAGCTCCATTAGTTGCGGGCCACGATGAGCAGTTCTTC.

The chain joins TRBV12-5 to TRBJ2-5, with D unresolved. Trimming removed 3 bases at V and 2 bases at J, with 10 bases between. The germline V gene encodes CDR1 LGHNT and CDR2 FRNRAP. This CDR3 contains 14 residues. The CDR3: CASGFDVRQETQYF. CDR3 coding DNA: TGTGCTAGTGGTTTCGATGTGCGGCAAGAGACCCAGTACTTC.

The chain employs TRBV6-6 and TRBJ2-7; possible D gene TRBD2, 6 bases. V lost 2 bases to trimming and J lost 7 bases, with 21 bases between them. The CDR3 consists of 16 residues. Germline values: CDR1 MNHNY, CDR2 SVGAGI (reference sequence). The chain's CDR3 is CASSYTPDYSHGEQYF. In DNA, the CDR3 is TGTGCCAGCAGTTACACCCCGGACTACTCCCATGGGGAGCAGTACTTC.

The chain links TRBV28 to TRBJ2-2, with D possibly matching TRBD2 (6 bases). The germline V gene has CDR1 MDHEN and CDR2 SYDVKM. The CDR3 is made up of 18 amino acids. V shed 4 bases and J shed 5 bases, with 23 bases lying between them. This CDR3 is CASSSVQARWAGTGELFF. CDR3 DNA: TGTGCCAGCAGTTCCGTCCAGGCGCGGTGGGCGGGAACCGGGGAGCTGTTTTTT.